A single T cell receptor beta chain is shown here with its context. The antigen is undetermined. Preparation of the TCRbeta library used unique molecular identifiers. TCRdb itself ran the PCR reads through MiXCR, one entry per CDR3 protein. The sample includes some 300,000 distinct CDR3 sequences, 10% of them seen just once. The data originate from a study of T-cell reconstitution after alpha-beta-depleted transplantation in children. Germline CDR1 is SNHLY and CDR2 is FYNNEI. The CDR3 is made up of 14 amino acids. The V and J ends lost 7 bases and 9 bases, in that order; junction bases with no gene match: 10. Notes on the study in general: At around two months after transplant, the alpha-beta T cells were reportedly derived from several hundred expanded clones that came from non-depleted graft cells. Once a year had passed after transplant, T-cell counts and diversity came mostly from newly produced T cells.

The genes are TRBV2 and TRBJ2-1; 9 bases map to TRBD1. The sequence derives from a boy younger than two with acute myeloid leukemia, due to receive a stem cell transplant. The sequenced sample was PBMCs, obtained before TCRalphabeta/CD19-depleted stem cell transplant. In nucleotides, the CDR3 is TGTGCCAGCACCGGGACAGGGAAGATTGGTGAGCAGTTCTTC. This encodes CASTGTGKIGEQFF.